This T cell receptor beta chain was captured by sequencing in a study of cytomegalovirus exposure and HLA in healthy donors. V lost 3 bases to trimming and J lost 5 bases, with 17 bases between them. The CDR3 extends over 16 amino acids. Germline V gene data show CDR1 as SGHDT and CDR2 as YYEEEE. Study-wide findings and caveats: Exclusion applied to some V segments, including TRBV6-2 and TRBV6-3, as they were indistinguishable. Later findings reportedly placed an Asian-associated ancestry cluster below the roughly 660-donor mean for N-insertions. Reportedly, diagnosis of cytomegalovirus status by the classifier showed high specificity and sensitivity.

Worth noting for this clone: Its antigen remains unknown.

60 Vbeta and 13 Jbeta primers were used in PCR. TCRdb keeps only in-frame clones here, not all; method: immunoSEQ multiplex PCR. This sample's table reports 100,000 to 150,000 clones. The chain carries TRBV5-6 and TRBJ1-4; no reliable D call. The sequence was obtained from a woman aged 40 to 50 in good health and CMV-seropositive. Sequencing was done on a sample of PBMCs. The DNA of the CDR3 is TGTGCCAGCAGCTCCGCGTGGACTGTTCTGAATGAAAAACTGTTTTTT. Protein sequence: CASSSAWTVLNEKLFF.